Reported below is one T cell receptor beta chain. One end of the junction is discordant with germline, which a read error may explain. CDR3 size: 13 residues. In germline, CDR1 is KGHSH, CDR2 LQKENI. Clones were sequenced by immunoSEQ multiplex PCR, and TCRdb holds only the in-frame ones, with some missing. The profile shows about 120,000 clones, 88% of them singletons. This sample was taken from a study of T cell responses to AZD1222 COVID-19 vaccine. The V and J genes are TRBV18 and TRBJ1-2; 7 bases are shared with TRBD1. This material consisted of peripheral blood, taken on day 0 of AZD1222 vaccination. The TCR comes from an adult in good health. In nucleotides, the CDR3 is TGTGCCAGCTCACCCCCCACCGGGACAGAATTCTCCTTC. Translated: CASSPPTGTEFSF.